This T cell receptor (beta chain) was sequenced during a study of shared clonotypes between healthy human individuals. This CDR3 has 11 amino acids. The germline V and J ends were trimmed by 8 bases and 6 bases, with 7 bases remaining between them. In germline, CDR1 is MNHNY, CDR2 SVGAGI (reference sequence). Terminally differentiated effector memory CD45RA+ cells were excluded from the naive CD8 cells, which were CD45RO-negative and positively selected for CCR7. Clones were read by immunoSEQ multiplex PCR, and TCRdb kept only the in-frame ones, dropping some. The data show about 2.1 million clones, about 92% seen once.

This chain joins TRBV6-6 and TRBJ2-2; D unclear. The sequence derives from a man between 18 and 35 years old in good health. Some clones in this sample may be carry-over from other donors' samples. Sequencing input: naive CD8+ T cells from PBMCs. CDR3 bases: TGTGCCAGCGTCCAGTCCGGGGAGCTGTTTTTT. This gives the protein CASVQSGELFF.